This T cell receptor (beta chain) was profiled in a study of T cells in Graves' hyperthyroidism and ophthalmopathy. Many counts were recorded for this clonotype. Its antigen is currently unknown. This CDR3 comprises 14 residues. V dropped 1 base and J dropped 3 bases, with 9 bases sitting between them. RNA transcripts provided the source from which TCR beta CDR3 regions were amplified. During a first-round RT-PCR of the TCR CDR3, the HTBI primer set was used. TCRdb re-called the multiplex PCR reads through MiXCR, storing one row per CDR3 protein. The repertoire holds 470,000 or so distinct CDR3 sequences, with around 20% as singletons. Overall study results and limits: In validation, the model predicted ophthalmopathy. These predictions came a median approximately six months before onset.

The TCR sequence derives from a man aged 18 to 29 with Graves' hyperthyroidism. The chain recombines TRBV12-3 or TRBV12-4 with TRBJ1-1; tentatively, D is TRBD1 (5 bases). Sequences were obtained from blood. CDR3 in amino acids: CASSLGQGHTEAFF. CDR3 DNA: TGTGCCAGCAGTTTAGGTCAGGGCCACACTGAAGCTTTCTTT.